This T cell receptor (beta chain) was recovered during a study of blood T cell repertoires in COVID-19. Sequencing used immunoSEQ multiplex PCR; TCRdb keeps in-frame clones, though not all of them. The profile covers 140,000 or so clones, with approximately 84% appearing a single time and more than 1.5% taken by the ten largest. The table lists this clone with a few counts. The source material was peripheral blood. The clonotype originates from a woman in her sixties or seventies with acute or convalescent COVID-19.

CDR3 in amino acids: CASKGVGRDYGSNQPQHF. CDR3 coding DNA: TGTGCCAGCAAGGGAGTAGGGAGGGATTATGGTAGCAATCAGCCCCAGCATTTT. This sequence joins TRBV2 and TRBJ1-5, with D hard to call. Germline lookup yields CDR1 SNHLY and CDR2 FYNNEI. V lost 7 bases and J lost 0, with 22 bases in between. The CDR3 runs 18 residues.